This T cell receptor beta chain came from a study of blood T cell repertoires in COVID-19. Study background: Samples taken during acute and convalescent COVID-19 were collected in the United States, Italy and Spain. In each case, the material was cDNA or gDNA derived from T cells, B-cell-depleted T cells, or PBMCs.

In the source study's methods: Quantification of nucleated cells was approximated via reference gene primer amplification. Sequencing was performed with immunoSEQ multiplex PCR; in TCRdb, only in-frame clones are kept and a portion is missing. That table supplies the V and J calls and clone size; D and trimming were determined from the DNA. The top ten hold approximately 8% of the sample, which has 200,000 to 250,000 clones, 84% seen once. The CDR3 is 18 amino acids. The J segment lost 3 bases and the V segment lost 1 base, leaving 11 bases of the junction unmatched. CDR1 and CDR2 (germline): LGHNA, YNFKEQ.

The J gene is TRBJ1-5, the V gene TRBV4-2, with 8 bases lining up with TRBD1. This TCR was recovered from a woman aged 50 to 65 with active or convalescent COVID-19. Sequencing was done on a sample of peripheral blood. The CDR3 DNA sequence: TGTGCCAGCAGCCAAGGAGGGGCAGGGGGCAGAAACAATCAGCCCCAGCATTTT. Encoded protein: CASSQGGAGGRNNQPQHF.